This note documents a single T cell receptor beta chain sequence. This record comes from a study of shared clonotypes between healthy human individuals. The CDR3 runs 14 residues. The V gene lost 5 bases and the J gene lost 7 bases, with 17 bases spanning the gap. Germline V gene lookup returns CDR1 MNHEY and CDR2 SVGAGI. Sequencing used immunoSEQ multiplex PCR; TCRdb keeps in-frame clones, though not all of them. Among 2 million to 2.5 million clones listed, roughly 94% were seen once. This clonotype was obtained from a man between 18 and 35 years old in good health. The chain couples TRBV6-5 to TRBJ1-2, with unresolved D. Material: naive CD4+ T cells sorted from blood. Subset specified: CD45RA+ positively selected. CDR3 sequence: CASSRSGVSGGYTF. DNA for the CDR3: TGTGCCAGCAGTCGATCCGGGGTCTCCGGTGGCTACACCTTC.